This record covers a single T cell receptor beta chain. Its target antigen remains unknown. Within one base of it there is no much larger clone, and no base qualities were kept. The data originate from a study of cytomegalovirus exposure and HLA in healthy donors (dated by TCRdb to about 2017). Regarding the study in general: An earlier analysis of roughly 500 of the donors reported approximately 300 Gb of sequence data and around 120 million unique TCR beta sequences obtained from approximately 180 million T cells. Roughly 300 gigabases of sequencing data and 70 million to 95 million unique TCR sequences made up an early release that covered approximately 650 HLA-typed donors. Of the roughly 390 genotyped donors, 81% fell in the genetic ancestry cluster associated with self-reported Caucasian donors. The aim of the study was to test whether cataloging public T cell receptors could identify signatures of past pathogen exposure. The study profiled the T cell repertoires of under 850 subjects by immunosequencing and related them to cytomegalovirus serostatus. A separate validation cohort of 90 to 150 different subjects was used in addition to the approximately 610-subject first cohort. To predict cytomegalovirus infection status, the study combined high-throughput TCR immunosequencing, statistical association of individual TCRs with disease status, and machine learning. In a later analysis, previously published TCR beta repertoires from 550 to 700 donors were re-analyzed and high-resolution HLA genotyping was added so that TCR occurrence patterns could be studied. The later analysis used no new phenotypic data to find candidate immune exposures, relying instead on TCR beta sequences and their occurrence across donors. An earlier analysis of roughly 600 of the donors used high-throughput TCR beta sequencing to judge whether each TCR beta V gene segment behaved as functional or pseudogenic. Alongside the repertoire data, information on donor age, sex, ethnicity and CMV serostatus was compiled. A later genetic analysis took genome-wide SNP genotypes for 398 of the 666 donors and used that subset as a discovery cohort. All discovery cohort repertoires had been generated on a single sequencing platform. HLA typing covered class I and class II loci at four-digit resolution. The number of typed donors differed by locus: about 620-640 for A, B, C, DRB1 and DQB1; 522 for DQA1; fewer than 610 for DPA1; and around 450 for DPB1. A handful of DR-DQ haplotypes were treated as single units for association and clustering because of strong linkage in the cohort. On average, about 200,000 unique TCR beta nucleotide sequences were sequenced per donor among 300 to 500 genotyped donors of the cohort, with 15% to 20% of those sequences being non-productive. Points the paper makes about the study in general: Specific HLA alleles were associated with around 18,000 TCR beta sequences at a false discovery rate of 0.05 in a later analysis. In a later analysis, HLA-associated TCR beta chains were found to be more clonally expanded and to have lower generation probabilities than equally common non-associated chains. A group of highly shared sequence variants was considered likely to be a technical artifact of the sequencing pipeline. The 87-base-pair reads could not distinguish some IMGT-functional V segments, including TRBV6-2 and TRBV6-3, so those segments were excluded. The authors suggested that the approach could potentially be extended to other disease states and immunological phenotypes. The study listed 150 to 200 TCR beta chains as associated with cytomegalovirus. Because some donors lacked HLA typing at each locus, the association tests relied only on the typed subset. Several of the top co-occurrence clusters appeared to be linked to parvovirus B19, influenza, CMV and Epstein-Barr virus, according to a later analysis. Most CMV-associated TCR beta chains appeared to be HLA-restricted in a later analysis, and the HLA associations seemed to be driven largely by CMV exposure. A further reported finding was that TCR beta sequences accurately predicted the HLA-A and HLA-B alleles for most subjects in the first cohort. Compared with the approximately 600-donor mean, donors in an Asian-associated ancestry cluster had fewer N-insertions in productive TCRs, according to a later genetic analysis. In this cohort, only TCR beta chains were sequenced, and detectable features were limited by the absence of alpha or paired-chain data. Broadly in line with IMGT annotations, most TCR beta V segments showed up in productive rearrangements about 87% or about 30% of the time in an earlier analysis of a few hundred of the donors. Linkage disequilibrium might explain the correlated functional status among segregating V segments, but an unknown experimental factor could not be excluded. According to a later analysis, TCR association rates differed among HLA loci, with DRB1 alleles showing the most associated TCRs and HLA-C alleles showing the fewest. The presence/absence analyses assumed that sequencing depth was roughly uniform across donors, and that assumption may not be true. In both the original and validation cohorts, the classifier was reported to diagnose cytomegalovirus status with high specificity and sensitivity. In vitro tests confirmed that three of the cytomegalovirus-associated TCR beta chains recognize cytomegalovirus antigens. Immune exposure information for the cohort was limited to CMV serostatus. Most TCR sequences were observed very rarely across donors, whereas some public TCRs were present in many individuals. Assigning TCR associations to individual alleles was difficult when HLA alleles, especially DR and DQ, strongly co-occurred. Because counts were too low, 15 to 20 rarely observed V segments, including chromosome 9 orphons, were left out of the earlier analysis of several hundred of the donors. In a later genetic analysis, a missense DCLRE1C variant was associated with V-gene and J-gene trimming of TCR beta chains, and the association was replicated in an independent cohort.

Libraries were made using the immunoSEQ multiplex PCR assay. A mixture of 60 forward primers for TCR Vbeta segments and 13 reverse primers for TCR Jbeta segments was used in the multiplex PCR. The CDR3 region of rearranged TCR beta genes was amplified from genomic DNA with a multiplex PCR assay. Amplified TCR beta libraries were sequenced as 87-base-pair reads on the Illumina HiSeq System. As for the original processing: Across the roughly 640 repertoires, a later analysis counted 78 million or so unique TCR beta chains, 9.5 million to 12 million of which were shared by at least two donors. A nearest-neighbor algorithm error-corrected the raw reads and collapsed the reads into unique sequences, merging closely related sequences to remove PCR and sequencing errors. V, D and J gene segments were assigned by aligning CDR3 sequences to IMGT reference sequences. For a sequence to be retained, at least a six-nucleotide match to both a V gene segment and a J gene segment was required. Rearrangements were called productive when the CDR3 lacked stop codons and stayed in frame with V and J; all others were non-productive. CDR3 was defined by IMGT convention, running from the second conserved V-encoded cysteine to the conserved J-encoded phenylalanine. In an earlier analysis of 500 to 650 of the donors, sequences lacking an unambiguous match to a single V gene segment were excluded. In an earlier analysis of several hundred of the donors, a V segment was called functional when productive rearrangements were above 56.7%, and segregating when the standard deviation between donors exceeded 5%. A statistical classification framework was built for diagnosing cytomegalovirus status from the catalog of TCR beta chain sequences. In a later analysis, TCR nucleotide sequences were compared against IMGT/GENE-DB human TR gene sequences so that V and J genes could be assigned. In a later analysis, CDR3 sequences and most-parsimonious VDJ recombination scenarios were assigned using the TCRdist pipeline. In a later analysis, each TCR beta chain was defined by its CDR3 amino acid sequence together with its V-gene family, and reads lacking a unique V-gene family were excluded. To address suspected cross-contamination and a sequencing artifact, a later analysis removed some 620 highly shared, low-generation-probability nucleotide sequences. A later analysis calculated a clonal expansion index for each public chain from normalized within-repertoire ranks of inferred template counts. A later analysis computed generation probabilities with a VDJ recombination model fitted to out-of-frame rearrangements, and checked the results against IGoR. In a later analysis, hypergeometric tests were used to score TCR-TCR, TCR-HLA and TCR-CMV co-occurrence, with a repertoire-size bias correction applied to TCR pairs. In a later analysis, false discovery rates were estimated by permuting HLA or CMV assignments 20 times. In a later analysis, co-occurring TCRs were grouped using DBSCAN, and TCRdist sequence similarity was added for clustering within HLA-allele-positive subsets. Repertoires with fewer than 30,000 or more than 120,000 public chains were left out of co-occurrence clustering, as were five repertoires with anomalous nucleotide sharing. TCRdb took this table from immuneACCESS and kept in-frame rearrangements with V and J called. Such tables lack part of the clones; where checked against another copy, unresolved V genes explain under half of the gap, and the rest is unexplained. Clonal size and the V and J genes are those of that table, whereas D and trimming came from the DNA. The sample table lists some 94,000 clones, about two thirds of them with a count of one. Roughly 2.7% of the sample is taken by the ten largest.

As encoded in the germline V gene (reference sequence), CDR1 is SEHNR while CDR2 is FQNEAQ. V sheds 6 bases and J sheds 0 bases, leaving 12 bases between their ends. The cysteine opens and the phenylalanine closes a CDR3 of 16 amino acids. CDR3 DNA is the only sequence kept; it has 48 bases, read in frame from the first base. The cohort consisted of 600 or so healthy bone marrow donors. At the time of sampling, all cohort members were nominally healthy, though unrecorded immune exposures were likely present. The donor tested CMV seronegative and was one of the 352 seronegative cohort members. Every donor gave a peripheral blood sample, and the peripheral blood mononuclear cells from that sample were used for TCR beta sequencing. Genomic DNA extraction from the blood cell samples was performed with the Qiagen DNeasy Blood Extraction Kit.

Sequencing was performed on PBMCs. The chain uses TRBV7-9 and TRBJ1-6; no D gene can be assigned with confidence. The source is a man between 45 and 60 years old in good health and CMV-seronegative. CDR3 reads: CASRSVGSSYNSPLHF. In nucleotides, the sequence is TGTGCCAGCAGGTCCGTAGGGAGCTCCTATAATTCACCCCTCCACTTT. Joined to the reference TRBV7-9 and TRBJ1-6 proteins, this CDR3 gives the full variable domain: DTGVSQNPRHKITKRGQNVTFRCDPISEHNRLYWYRQTLGQGPEFLTYFQNEAQLEKSRLLSDRFSAERPKGSFSTLEIQRTEQGDSAMYLCASRSVGSSYNSPLHFGNGTRLTVT.